The next 24 T cell receptor beta chains were all read from a single sample in a study of HIV-infected children after antiretroviral therapy interruption. RNA-based 3' RACE libraries used unique molecular identifiers. TCRdb recomputed calls from the 3' RACE reads with MiXCR, one row per CDR3 protein. The repertoire includes 40,000 to 50,000 distinct CDR3 sequences, around 4.7% of them detected once, and almost 0.7% sits in the top ten. Treatment specified: PENTA 11 planned treatment interruption arm or continuous ART arm. Sequenced here: CD45RA+ CD4+ T cells from PBMCs, pooled from several time points, sampled from a donor given antiretroviral therapy, either interrupted or continuous. Subset reported: naive CD4+ CD45RA+ CD45RO- T cells. These receptors were taken from a pool of human donors with HIV.

The sample holds a few counts of this clonotype. The gene calls are TRBV5-6 and TRBJ1-4; 9 bases fit TRBD1. CDR1 and CDR2 from the germline V gene are SGHDT and YYEEEE. The CDR3 runs 16 residues. After removal of 4 bases from V and 0 bases from J, the junction contained 4 bases not matched to a gene. The CDR3 is CASSLRTGATNEKLFF. The CDR3 DNA is TGTGCCAGCAGCCTTCGGACAGGGGCAACTAATGAAAAACTGTTTTTT. The complete variable domain, with remaining parts taken from reference TRBV5-6 and TRBJ1-4, reads DAGVTQSPTHLIKTRGQQVTLRCSPKSGHDTVSWYQQALGQGPQFIFQYYEEEERQRGNFPDRFSGHQFPNYSSELNVNALLLGDSALYLCASSLRTGATNEKLFFGSGTQLSVL.

This clonotype was seen repeatedly, ten times or more. This chain connects TRBV14 to TRBJ1-2, with TRBD1 matching 7 bases. The trim removed 5 bases at V and 6 bases at J, leaving 6 bases unmatched. CDR1 is SGHDN, CDR2 FVKESK, per germline. The CDR3 has 13 residues. The CDR3: CASSARTGDGYTF. Here the CDR3 DNA reads TGTGCCAGCAGCGCCCGGACAGGAGATGGCTACACCTTC.

This clonotype was counted ten times or more. The chain employs TRBV11-2 and TRBJ2-5, with TRBD2 matching 8 bases. Germline V gene lookup returns CDR1 SGHAT and CDR2 FQNNGV. There are 14 residues in the CDR3. V gave up 4 bases and J gave up 5 bases; unmatched junction bases: 6. In DNA form, the CDR3 reads TGTGCCAGCAGCTCCGGGGGGGGGAGGGAGACCCAGTACTTC. It encodes CASSSGGGRETQYF.

The sample holds many counts of this clonotype. The genes are TRBV6-1 and TRBJ1-2; D unresolved. V lost 7 bases and J 1 base, leaving 10 bases between the germline ends. The length of the CDR3 is 13 residues. The germline V gene has CDR1 MNHNS and CDR2 SASEGT. As DNA, the CDR3 is TGTGCCAGCATTACTCAGCTTAACTATGGCTACACCTTC. This gives the protein CASITQLNYGYTF.

This clonotype was observed a few times. The chain joins TRBV10-3 to TRBJ2-7; D is tentatively TRBD1 or TRBD2 (6 bases each). Germline CDR1 is ENHRY and CDR2 is SYGVKD. The CDR3 covers 14 residues. The germline V and J ends were trimmed by 0 bases and 5 bases, with 11 bases remaining between them. CDR3 amino acids: CAISESGGQDEQYF. For the CDR3, the DNA is TGTGCCATCAGTGAGTCAGGGGGGCAAGACGAGCAGTACTTC.

The V call is TRBV3-1, the J call TRBJ1-1, with D perhaps TRBD1 (6 bases). Between the trimmed V and J ends, which lost 4 bases and 1 base, there was a span of 13 bases. Germline V lookup: CDR1 LGHDT, CDR2 YNNKEL (reference sequence). The CDR3 loop spans 15 amino acids. The CDR3 nucleotides read TGTGCCAGCAGCCCACAGGGCCCGCCGAACACTGAAGCTTTCTTT. Translated, it gives CASSPQGPPNTEAFF. Together with reference TRBV3-1 and TRBJ1-1, the CDR3 gives the full variable domain: DTAVSQTPKYLVTQMGNDKSIKCEQNLGHDTMYWYKQDSKKFLKIMFSYNNKELIINETVPNRFSPKSPDKAHLNLHINSLELGDSAVYFCASSPQGPPNTEAFFGQGTRLTVV.

This clonotype was counted ten times or more. The gene calls are TRBV2 and TRBJ2-3; D ambiguous. CDR3 size: 13 residues. The germline V gene encodes CDR1 SNHLY and CDR2 FYNNEI. Trimming removed 6 bases at V and 2 bases at J, with 9 bases between. CDR3 loop: CASRMGFTDTQYF. DNA of the CDR3: TGTGCCAGCAGAATGGGGTTCACAGATACGCAGTATTTT.

This clonotype was seen repeatedly, ten times or more. The chain couples TRBV24-1 to TRBJ2-3; 9 nucleotides match TRBD1. J was trimmed by 6 bases and V by 2 bases; bases with no gene match: 8. Germline-derived CDR1 and CDR2 are KGHDR and SFDVKD. CDR3 length: 16 amino acids. The CDR3 bases are TGTGCCACCAGTGATTCGGGACAGGGAGTGAAGGATACGCAGTATTTT. Residues: CATSDSGQGVKDTQYF.

This clonotype appeared many times. The chain employs TRBV7-3 and TRBJ1-1; D is possibly TRBD1 (5 bases). V lost 3 bases and J lost 1, with 9 bases in between. CDR1 SGHTA and CDR2 FQGTGA come from the germline V gene. The CDR3 extends over 14 amino acids. CDR3 DNA sequence: TGTGCCAGCAGCTTGGGACCGGAGAACACTGAAGCTTTCTTT. Translation gives CASSLGPENTEAFF.

The rearrangement links TRBV3-1 to TRBJ2-3; D is uncertain. The germline V and J ends were trimmed by 1 base and 2 bases, with 10 bases remaining between them. In germline, CDR1 is LGHDT, CDR2 YNNKEL (reference sequence). The CDR3 runs to 15 residues. CDR3 in amino acids: CASSQGTLYTDTQYF. In DNA form, the CDR3 reads TGTGCCAGCAGCCAAGGGACCCTTTACACAGATACGCAGTATTTT.

This clonotype was detected only a few times. This chain connects TRBV3-1 to TRBJ2-3, with 7 bases identical to TRBD2. The CDR3 runs to 13 residues. Per germline, CDR1 LGHDT and CDR2 YNNKEL (reference sequence). With 3 bases clipped from V and 4 bases from J, the junction kept 1 base outside the gene matches. CDR3 residues: CASSQTSSDTQYF. The CDR3 nucleotides read TGTGCCAGCAGCCAGACTAGCTCAGATACGCAGTATTTT.

This clonotype came up many times. This chain joins TRBV29-1 and TRBJ2-5; D might be TRBD2 (9 bases). The length of the CDR3 is 14 residues. Trimming left V 4 bases short and J 5 bases short, with 17 bases between. Germline V gene data show CDR1 as SQVTM and CDR2 as ANQGSEA. The CDR3 DNA follows: TGCAGCGTTGTCCGGACAGGGACTAGCGAGACCCAGTACTTC. Its protein product is CSVVRTGTSETQYF.

In this sample, this clonotype turned up many times. V and J are TRBV18 and TRBJ2-1; TRBD1 agrees at 7 bases. V lost 5 bases to trimming and J lost 8 bases; unmatched junction nucleotides: 12. The length of the CDR3 is 15 residues. Germline CDR1 KGHSH, CDR2 LQKENI. CDR3 in DNA: TGTGCCAGCTCAATACAGGGGCACGTTGGATATGAGCAGTTCTTC. This sequence encodes CASSIQGHVGYEQFF. Filled out from reference TRBV18 and TRBJ2-1, the complete variable domain reads NAGVMQNPRHLVRRRGQEARLRCSPMKGHSHVYWYRQLPEEGLKFMVYLQKENIIDESGMPKERFSAEFPKEGPSILRIQQVVRGDSAAYFCASSIQGHVGYEQFFGPGTRLTVL.

This clonotype was counted many times. CDR3 in amino acids: CASRWESTGELFF. In nucleotides, the CDR3 is TGTGCCAGCAGGTGGGAGAGTACCGGGGAGCTGTTTTTT. J is TRBJ2-2 and V is TRBV7-3; possibly TRBD2 for D (5 bases). The V gene's germline CDR1 is SGHTA and CDR2 FQGTGA. V lost 6 bases to trimming and J lost 5 bases, with 10 bases between them. CDR3 length: 13 amino acids.

The table lists this clonotype with many counts. The V gene is TRBV10-1, the J gene TRBJ1-2; D gene ambiguous. CDR3 length equals 14 residues. The ends were cut back, 2 bases at V and 4 bases at J, with 11 bases in the middle. Germline lookup yields CDR1 WNHNN and CDR2 SYGVQD (reference sequence). DNA for the CDR3: TGCGCCAGCAGTGAGACGGGGTTTAGCTATGGCTACACCTTC. It is translated as CASSETGFSYGYTF.

This clonotype was detected a few times. The chain carries TRBV29-1 and TRBJ1-1; D call uncertain. The CDR3 is 13 amino acids. Per germline, CDR1 SQVTM and CDR2 ANQGSEA. V was pared by 4 bases and J by 5 bases, with 14 bases between. This CDR3 reads CSVGPGLTTEAFF. The CDR3 region has the DNA TGCAGCGTTGGTCCGGGCTTAACAACTGAAGCTTTCTTT.

This clonotype occurred many times. This chain joins TRBV11-1 and TRBJ2-1, with 9 bases identical to TRBD1. The V gene's germline CDR1 is SGHAT and CDR2 FQDESV (reference sequence). After removal of 5 bases from V and 4 bases from J, the junction contained 6 bases not matched to a gene. The CDR3 sequence is 15 residues long. CDR3 amino acids: CASSEPGQGYNEQFF. CDR3 nucleotide sequence: TGTGCCAGCAGCGAGCCGGGACAGGGTTACAATGAGCAGTTCTTC.

Many counts were recorded for this clonotype. One end of the junction fails to match germline, which may point to a read error. The chain combines TRBV29-1 with TRBJ2-1; D is possibly TRBD1 (6 bases). The germline V gene encodes CDR1 SQVTM and CDR2 ANQGSEA. This CDR3 has 14 amino acids. The CDR3 DNA reads TGTGGTGCTAGGGATCGAACAGGGTATGCTGAGCAGTTCTTC. Amino acids: CGARDRTGYAEQFF.

This clonotype was found a few times. V and J are TRBV5-4 and TRBJ2-3; D gene uncertain. The CDR3 loop spans 13 amino acids. Per the germline V gene, CDR1 is SGHNT and CDR2 is YYREEE (reference sequence). Trimming took 3 bases from V and 9 from J, leaving 14 bases between them. As DNA, the CDR3 is TGTGCCAGCAGCTCCCTCCAACCCGAGACGCAGTATTTT. It translates to CASSSLQPETQYF.

The chain links TRBV12-5 to TRBJ1-2; 9 nucleotides line up with TRBD1. The ends lost 7 bases at V and 10 bases at J; junction bases unmatched: 10. The CDR3 has 13 residues. Germline V gives CDR1 LGHNT, CDR2 FRNRAP. The CDR3 spells CASAISGDRDYTF. The CDR3 DNA sequence: TGTGCTAGTGCTATCTCAGGGGACAGGGACTACACCTTC. Combining the CDR3 with reference TRBV12-5 and TRBJ1-2 gives the whole variable domain DARVTQTPRHKVTEMGQEVTMRCQPILGHNTVFWYRQTMMQGLELLAYFRNRAPLDDSGMPKDRFSAEMPDATLATLKIQPSEPRDSAVYFCASAISGDRDYTFGSGTRLTVV.

This clonotype was counted ten times or more. CDR3 nucleotide sequence: TGTGCCAGCAGCCGGGACAGGGTCCACTCCTACGAGCAGTACTTC. It translates to CASSRDRVHSYEQYF. The rearrangement joins TRBV28 to TRBJ2-7, with 9 bases identical to TRBD1. This CDR3 comprises 15 residues. The V segment lost 6 bases and the J segment 0 bases; nucleotides outside the gene matches: 6. Germline-derived CDR1 and CDR2 are MDHEN and SYDVKM.

This clonotype was observed at least ten times. The chain links TRBV5-4 to TRBJ1-1; D ambiguous. The germline V gene encodes CDR1 SGHNT and CDR2 YYREEE (reference sequence). This CDR3 has 15 residues. V lost 4 bases and J 0 bases, leaving 13 bases between the germline ends. CDR3 bases: TGTGCCAGCAGCCTTATGGAGGTCATGAACACTGAAGCTTTCTTT. The encoded protein is CASSLMEVMNTEAFF.

This clonotype came up many times. V gene TRBV19 combines with J gene TRBJ2-5; 8 nucleotides line up with TRBD1. Germline V gene lookup returns CDR1 LNHDA and CDR2 SQIVND (reference sequence). The CDR3 length is 14 residues. V was pared by 5 bases and J by 10 bases, with 12 bases of the junction left unmatched. The CDR3 DNA reads as TGTGCCAGTAGTCGCACCGGGACAGGAGGGGACCAGTACTTC. It is translated as CASSRTGTGGDQYF.

This clonotype was detected many times. The chain uses TRBV12-3 or TRBV12-4 and TRBJ1-2, with 8 bases aligning to TRBD1. The CDR3 extends over 14 amino acids. V shed 5 bases and J 8 bases; nucleotides not matched to a gene: 10. The CDR3, as DNA: TGTGCCAGCAGTCCTACCACAGGGGGGCAGGGCTACACCTTC. This codes for CASSPTTGGQGYTF.